These T cell receptor beta chains were read from a single sample in a study of OX40 agonist ivuxolimab in advanced cancers. Here immunoSEQ multiplex PCR was the method, and the copy in TCRdb shows in-frame clones only, minus some. This sample has 15,000 to 20,000 clones, with about 60% found just once. This material consisted of CD4+ or CD8+ T cells sorted from blood, taken in a trial of the OX40 agonist ivuxolimab. Source of these receptors: an adult with an advanced solid tumor such as melanoma, head and neck, liver or kidney cancer. CDR3s include the opening cysteine and the closing phenylalanine or tryptophan. Not all rows give a size; the values are once, few, many and, for expanded clones, a class.

cdr3_aa: CASKEQQYF
clone_size: -
v_call: TRBV6-9

cdr3_aa: CASSARRRRADTQYF
clone_size: medium-sized
v_call: TRBV21-1

cdr3_aa: CASSLSGGEQYF
clone_size: -
v_call: TRBV5-6

cdr3_aa: CASSAPGGENYEQYF
clone_size: medium-sized
v_call: TRBV12-1

cdr3_aa: CASSSFTGAEETQYF
clone_size: -
v_call: TRBV5-4

cdr3_aa: CASSYRTGGLYTF
clone_size: -
v_call: TRBV6-5

cdr3_aa: CASSPGTNSYEQYF
clone_size: -
v_call: TRBV5-1

cdr3_aa: CSVEGQGYTDTQYF
clone_size: -
v_call: TRBV29-1

cdr3_aa: CASSSRTLTYEQYF
clone_size: few
v_call: TRBV13

cdr3_aa: CASSLGVGDEQFF
clone_size: -
v_call: TRBV7-9

cdr3_aa: CASTREVGGNQPQHF
clone_size: -
v_call: TRBV6-6

cdr3_aa: CATSREAGGFNEQFF
clone_size: -
v_call: TRBV15

cdr3_aa: CASSLGTGVQPQHF
clone_size: -
v_call: TRBV5-6

cdr3_aa: CSVDAERSYNEQFF
clone_size: -
v_call: TRBV29-1

cdr3_aa: CASSRDGYEIYEQYF
clone_size: few
v_call: TRBV6-6

cdr3_aa: CASSQIGGQETQYF
clone_size: -
v_call: TRBV4-2

cdr3_aa: CASSPWAVSYEQYF
clone_size: -
v_call: TRBV5-1

cdr3_aa: CASSRFASGGNNEQFF
clone_size: -
v_call: TRBV9

cdr3_aa: CASSLWGDKESPLHF
clone_size: few
v_call: TRBV28

cdr3_aa: CASSLWIAGTTQETQYF
clone_size: few
v_call: TRBV5-1

cdr3_aa: CASSLHTAYEQYF
clone_size: -
v_call: TRBV27

cdr3_aa: CASSVYRTSGETQYF
clone_size: -
v_call: TRBV5-1

cdr3_aa: CASSLSLSSGNTIYF
clone_size: -
v_call: TRBV5-5

cdr3_aa: CASKMGGTQETQYF
clone_size: -
v_call: TRBV11-2

cdr3_aa: CASSARLAGDTHTQYF
clone_size: few
v_call: TRBV9

cdr3_aa: CASSDPTGTLYNEQFF
clone_size: -
v_call: TRBV27

cdr3_aa: CASSYPTGELFF
clone_size: -
v_call: TRBV6-6

cdr3_aa: CASSLRPNTGELFF
clone_size: -
v_call: TRBV5-4

cdr3_aa: CASSLSPQGRNYGYTF
clone_size: medium-sized
v_call: TRBV27

cdr3_aa: CASSLGGGGYGYTF
clone_size: -
v_call: TRBV7-8

cdr3_aa: CASSPRTGYYTEAFF
clone_size: -
v_call: TRBV19

cdr3_aa: CASSLGTGGLLDTEAFF
clone_size: -
v_call: TRBV5-1

cdr3_aa: CASSVFDTIYF
clone_size: once
v_call: TRBV6-1

cdr3_aa: CASSERTSRGKDTQYF
clone_size: -
v_call: TRBV2

cdr3_aa: CAISDRGLLNGYTF
clone_size: -
v_call: TRBV10-3

cdr3_aa: CASSFSGGPGELFF
clone_size: -
v_call: TRBV6-5

cdr3_aa: CASSQEGVSGNTIYF
clone_size: -
v_call: TRBV5-4

cdr3_aa: CASSLVSETQYF
clone_size: few
v_call: TRBV28

cdr3_aa: CASSQDRAGLQPQHF
clone_size: -
v_call: TRBV4-3

cdr3_aa: CASSNEGGGYQPQHF
clone_size: -
v_call: TRBV21-1

cdr3_aa: CASSPGGGRGEQYF
clone_size: -
v_call: TRBV11-2